Sequencing of this T cell receptor beta chain was carried out in a study of shared clonotypes between healthy human individuals. Study in general: Plates per donor: three CD4 naive, three CD4 memory, two CD8 naive, one CD8 memory.

Study-wide points: All-four-donor shared clonotypes had higher generation probabilities than non-shared clonotypes did. Genetic and exposure-history diversity was limited by the few donors.

Donors were healthy HIV-negative adults without recently reported acute infections or vaccinations. This clone has only one observation. No antigen is known for it. TCRdb's table, derived via immunoSEQ multiplex PCR, lists solely in-frame clones and lacks some. The data show millions of clones, roughly 95% seen once. Sequenced input: naive CD4+ T cells sorted from blood. Subset here: CD45RA+ positively selected. The TCR was taken from a man younger than 30 in good health.

The CDR3 DNA is TGTGCCAGCAGTACCCCCGGGTCCCTCGGGGCCGAGCAGTACTTC. It yields the protein CASSTPGSLGAEQYF. This chain uses TRBV28 with TRBJ2-7; either TRBD1 or TRBD2 may supply D (5 bases each). The V gene lost 5 bases and the J gene lost 6 bases, with 20 bases spanning the gap. The CDR3 spans 15 residues. The germline V gene has CDR1 MDHEN and CDR2 SYDVKM.